This T cell receptor beta chain was recovered during a study of blood T cell repertoires in COVID-19. At the level of the study: Donors in the United States, Italy and Spain gave samples during acute or convalescent COVID-19. T cells, B-cell-depleted T cells, or PBMCs provided the cDNA or gDNA that served as material.

Trimming took off 4 bases at V and 4 bases at J, with 12 bases between the two ends. CDR1 LGHDT and CDR2 YNNKEL come from the germline V gene (reference sequence). The CDR3 covers 14 residues. As originally analysed: Reference gene primers were amplified, and this amplification served to estimate nucleated cell counts. The protocol was immunoSEQ multiplex PCR, while the TCRdb copy is restricted to in-frame clones and leaves out a portion. D and trimming come from the DNA, and the V and J calls and clone size come from that table. This table has about 130,000 clones, approximately 80% appearing once. The chain has TRBV3-1 (or the pseudogene TRBV3-2) and TRBJ2-3, with D possibly TRBD1 on 6 matching bases. The source is an older woman with acute or convalescent COVID-19. What was sequenced was peripheral blood. The CDR3 region has the DNA TGTGCCAGCAGCCCAGGACAGTACGCAGATACGCAGTATTTT. Translated: CASSPGQYADTQYF.